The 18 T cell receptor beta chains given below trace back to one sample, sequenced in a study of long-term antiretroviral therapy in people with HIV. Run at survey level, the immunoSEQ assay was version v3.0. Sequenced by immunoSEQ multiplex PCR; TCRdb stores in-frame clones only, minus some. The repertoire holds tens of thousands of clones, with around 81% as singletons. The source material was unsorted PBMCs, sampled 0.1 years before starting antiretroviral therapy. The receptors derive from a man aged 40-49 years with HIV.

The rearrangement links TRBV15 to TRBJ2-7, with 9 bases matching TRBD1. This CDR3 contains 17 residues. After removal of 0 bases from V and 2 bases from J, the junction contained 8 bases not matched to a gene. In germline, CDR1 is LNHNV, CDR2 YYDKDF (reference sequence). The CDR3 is CATSRELGTGIPYEQYF. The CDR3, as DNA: TGTGCCACCAGCAGAGAATTAGGGACAGGGATACCCTACGAGCAGTACTTC.

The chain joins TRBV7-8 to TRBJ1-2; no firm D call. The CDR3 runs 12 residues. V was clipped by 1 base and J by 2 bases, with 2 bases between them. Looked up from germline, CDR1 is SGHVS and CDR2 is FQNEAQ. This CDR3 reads CASSLVNYGYTF. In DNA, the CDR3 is TGTGCCAGCAGCTTAGTCAACTATGGCTACACCTTC.

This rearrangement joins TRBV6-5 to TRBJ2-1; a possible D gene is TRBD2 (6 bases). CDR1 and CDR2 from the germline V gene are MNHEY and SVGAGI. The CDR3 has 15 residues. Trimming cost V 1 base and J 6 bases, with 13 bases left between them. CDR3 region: CASSYFPGTLNEQFF. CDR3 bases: TGTGCCAGCAGTTACTTCCCCGGGACTCTCAATGAGCAGTTCTTC.

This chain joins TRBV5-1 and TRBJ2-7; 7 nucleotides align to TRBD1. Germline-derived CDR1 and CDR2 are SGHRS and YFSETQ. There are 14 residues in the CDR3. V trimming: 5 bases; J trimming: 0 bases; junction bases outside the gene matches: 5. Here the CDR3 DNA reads TGCGCCAGCAGTCCCGGGACAGTCTCCTACGAGCAGTACTTC. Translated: CASSPGTVSYEQYF.

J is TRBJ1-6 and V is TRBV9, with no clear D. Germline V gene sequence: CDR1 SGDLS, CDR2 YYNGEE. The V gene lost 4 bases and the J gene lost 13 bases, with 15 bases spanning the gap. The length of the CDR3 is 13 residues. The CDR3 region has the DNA TGTGCCAGCAGCCCCGGACCGTTCACTCCCCTCCACTTT. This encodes CASSPGPFTPLHF.

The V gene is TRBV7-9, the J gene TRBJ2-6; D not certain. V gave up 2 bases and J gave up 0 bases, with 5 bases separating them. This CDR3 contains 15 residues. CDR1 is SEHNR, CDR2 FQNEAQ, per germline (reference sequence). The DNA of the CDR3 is TGTGCCAGCAGCTTACGTGACTCTGGGGCCAACGTCCTGACTTTC. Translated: CASSLRDSGANVLTF.

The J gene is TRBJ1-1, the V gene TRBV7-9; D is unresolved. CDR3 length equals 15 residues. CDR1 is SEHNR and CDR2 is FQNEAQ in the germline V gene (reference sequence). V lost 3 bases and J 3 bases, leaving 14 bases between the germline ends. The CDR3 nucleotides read TGTGCCAGCAGCTTTTACTACGACCCCGACACTGAAGCTTTCTTT. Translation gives CASSFYYDPDTEAFF.

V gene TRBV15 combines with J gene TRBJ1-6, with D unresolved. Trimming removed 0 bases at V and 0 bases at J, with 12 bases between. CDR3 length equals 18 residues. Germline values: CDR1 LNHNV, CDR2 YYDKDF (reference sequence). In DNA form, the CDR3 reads TGTGCCACCAGCAGAGATCCCGGCCCGGGCTCCTATAATTCACCCCTCCACTTT. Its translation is CATSRDPGPGSYNSPLHF.

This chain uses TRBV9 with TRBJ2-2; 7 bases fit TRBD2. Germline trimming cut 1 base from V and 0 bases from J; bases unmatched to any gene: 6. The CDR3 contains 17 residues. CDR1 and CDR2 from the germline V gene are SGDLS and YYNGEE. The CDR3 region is CASSVRGRAANTGELFF. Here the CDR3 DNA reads TGTGCCAGCAGCGTACGGGGGAGGGCCGCGAACACCGGGGAGCTGTTTTTT.

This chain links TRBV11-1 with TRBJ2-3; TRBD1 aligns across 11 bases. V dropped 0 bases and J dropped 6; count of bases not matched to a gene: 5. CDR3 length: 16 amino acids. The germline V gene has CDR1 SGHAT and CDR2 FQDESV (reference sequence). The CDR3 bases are TGTGCCAGCAGCTTAGCGCGGACAGGGGGCGCGGATACGCAGTATTTT. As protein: CASSLARTGGADTQYF.

The CDR3 nucleotides are TGTGCCAGCAGCTTATCAATTACTGGGGCCAACGTCCTGACTTTC. It translates to CASSLSITGANVLTF. This chain links TRBV7-2 with TRBJ2-6, with no clear D. The V gene's germline CDR1 is SGHTA and CDR2 FQGNSA. The CDR3 consists of 15 residues. Between the trimmed V and J ends, which lost 2 bases and 2 bases, there was a span of 7 bases.

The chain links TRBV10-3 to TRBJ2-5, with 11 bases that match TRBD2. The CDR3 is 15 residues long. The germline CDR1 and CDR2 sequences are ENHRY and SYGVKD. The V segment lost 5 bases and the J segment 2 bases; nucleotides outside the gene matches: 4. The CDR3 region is CAISSGTSGQETQYF. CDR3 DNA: TGTGCCATCAGTTCCGGGACTAGCGGACAAGAGACCCAGTACTTC.

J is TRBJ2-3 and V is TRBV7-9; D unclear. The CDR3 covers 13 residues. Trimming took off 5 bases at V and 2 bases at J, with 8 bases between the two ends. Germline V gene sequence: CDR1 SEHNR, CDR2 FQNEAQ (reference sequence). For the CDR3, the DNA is TGTGCCAGCAGCCCCGTAGACACAGATACGCAGTATTTT. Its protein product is CASSPVDTDTQYF.

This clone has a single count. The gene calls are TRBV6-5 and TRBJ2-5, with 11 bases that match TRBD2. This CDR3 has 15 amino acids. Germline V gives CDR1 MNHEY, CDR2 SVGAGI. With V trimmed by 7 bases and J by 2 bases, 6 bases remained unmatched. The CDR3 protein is CASTLAGGRQETQYF. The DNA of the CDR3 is TGTGCCAGCACCCTAGCGGGAGGCCGTCAAGAGACCCAGTACTTC.

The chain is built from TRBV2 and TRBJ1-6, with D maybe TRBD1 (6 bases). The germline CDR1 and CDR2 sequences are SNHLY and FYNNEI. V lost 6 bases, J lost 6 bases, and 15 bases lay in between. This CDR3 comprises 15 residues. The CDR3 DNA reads TGTGCCAGCAGGATTAACCGGGACATTAATTCACCCCTCCACTTT. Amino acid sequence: CASRINRDINSPLHF.

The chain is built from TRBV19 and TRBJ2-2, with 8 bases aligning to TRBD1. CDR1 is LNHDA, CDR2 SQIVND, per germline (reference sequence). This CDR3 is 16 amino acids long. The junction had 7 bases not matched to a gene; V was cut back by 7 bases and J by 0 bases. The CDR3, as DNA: TGTGCCAGTACCGACCCGGACAGGGCGAACACCGGGGAGCTGTTTTTT. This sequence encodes CASTDPDRANTGELFF.

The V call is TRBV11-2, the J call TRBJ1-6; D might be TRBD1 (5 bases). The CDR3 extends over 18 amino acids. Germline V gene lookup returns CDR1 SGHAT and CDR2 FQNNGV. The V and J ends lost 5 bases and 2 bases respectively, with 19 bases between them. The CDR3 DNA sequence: TGTGCCAGCAGCCAATACGTGGGGGAGCTGCCCTATAATTCACCCCTCCACTTT. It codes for CASSQYVGELPYNSPLHF.

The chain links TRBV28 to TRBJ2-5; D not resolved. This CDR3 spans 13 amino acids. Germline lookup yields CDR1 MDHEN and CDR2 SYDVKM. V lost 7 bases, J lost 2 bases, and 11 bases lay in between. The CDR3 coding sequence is TGTGCCAGCACCCGACCGGAGCAAGAGACCCAGTACTTC. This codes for CASTRPEQETQYF.